A single T cell receptor beta chain is shown here with its context. These data come from a study of blood T cell repertoires in COVID-19. Study context: There were acute and convalescent COVID-19 samples, and they came from the United States, Italy and Spain. T cells, B-cell-depleted T cells, or PBMCs provided the cDNA or gDNA that served as material.

Per the study methods: Reference gene primer amplification gave nucleated cell count estimates. Clones were sequenced by immunoSEQ multiplex PCR, and TCRdb holds only the in-frame ones, with some missing. V and J calls and clone size come straight from that table; D and trimming were deduced from the DNA. Among some 670,000 clones listed, approximately 90% were seen once. This TCR derives from a woman aged 18-30 years with acute or convalescent COVID-19. The sample comprised peripheral blood.

CDR3 DNA sequence: TGTGCCAGCAGCGTAGAAAACAGGGGGCCAGATACGCAGTATTTT. As protein: CASSVENRGPDTQYF. The chain uses TRBV9 and TRBJ2-3; 9 bases align to TRBD1. Trimming cost V 0 bases and J 4 bases; bases outside gene matches: 3. CDR3 size: 15 residues. Germline loops: CDR1 SGDLS, CDR2 YYNGEE.